Sequencing of this T cell receptor (beta chain) was carried out in a study of blood T cell repertoires in COVID-19. Study summary: Some COVID-19 samples were acute and others convalescent; all came from the United States, Italy and Spain. The analysed material was cDNA or gDNA that came from T cells, B-cell-depleted T cells, or PBMCs.

Germline V gene data show CDR1 as MDHEN and CDR2 as SYDVKM. The CDR3 loop spans 13 amino acids. The V end was cut by 6 bases, the J end by 5 bases, with 10 bases between. Authors' data handling: Reference gene primer amplification gave nucleated cell count estimates. The data were produced by immunoSEQ multiplex PCR, yet TCRdb's version contains in-frame clones alone and is incomplete. That table supplies the V and J calls and clone size; D and trimming were determined from the DNA. Among some 33,000 clones listed, 85% were seen once. The TCR sequence derives from a man aged 55 to 69 with active COVID-19. This rearrangement joins TRBV28 to TRBJ1-4; no firm D call. The sample taken for sequencing was peripheral blood. The CDR3 spells CASSPQKNEKLFF. As DNA, the CDR3 is TGTGCCAGCAGCCCCCAAAAAAATGAAAAACTGTTTTTT.